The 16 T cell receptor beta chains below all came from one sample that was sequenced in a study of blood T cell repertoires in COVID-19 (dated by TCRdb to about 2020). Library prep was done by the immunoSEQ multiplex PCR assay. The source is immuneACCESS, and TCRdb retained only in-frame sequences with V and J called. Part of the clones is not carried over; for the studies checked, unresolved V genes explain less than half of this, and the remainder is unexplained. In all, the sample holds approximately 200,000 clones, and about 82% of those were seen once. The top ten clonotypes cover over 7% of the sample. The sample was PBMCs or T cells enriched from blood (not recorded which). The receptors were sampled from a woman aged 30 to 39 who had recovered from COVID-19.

In nucleotides, the CDR3 is TGTGCCAGCAGCCAGAACAAATACAATGAGCAGTTCTTC. The encoded protein is CASSQNKYNEQFF. The chain is built from TRBV14 and TRBJ2-1; D is ambiguous. The V end was cut by 3 bases, the J end by 4 bases, with 7 bases between. CDR1 and CDR2 (germline): SGHDN, FVKESK. This CDR3 is built from 13 residues.

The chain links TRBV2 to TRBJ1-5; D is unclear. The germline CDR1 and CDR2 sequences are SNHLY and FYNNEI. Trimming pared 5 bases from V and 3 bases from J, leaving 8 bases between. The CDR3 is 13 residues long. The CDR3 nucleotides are TGTGCCAGCAGTCCAGACTTCAATCAGCCCCAGCATTTT. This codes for CASSPDFNQPQHF.

CDR3 protein: CASRFWEVGTGELFF. CDR3 coding DNA: TGCGCCAGCAGATTTTGGGAGGTTGGCACCGGGGAGCTGTTTTTT. The chain uses TRBV5-1 and TRBJ2-2; TRBD2 might be the D (6 bases). Per the germline V gene, CDR1 is SGHRS and CDR2 is YFSETQ. This CDR3 comprises 15 residues. Trimming took off 5 bases at V and 4 bases at J, with 15 bases between the two ends. The full variable domain, completed using reference TRBV5-1 and TRBJ2-2, is KAGVTQTPRYLIKTRGQQVTLSCSPISGHRSVSWYQQTPGQGLQFLFEYFSETQRNKGNFPGRFSGRQFSNSRSEMNVSTLELGDSALYLCASRFWEVGTGELFFGEGSRLTVL.

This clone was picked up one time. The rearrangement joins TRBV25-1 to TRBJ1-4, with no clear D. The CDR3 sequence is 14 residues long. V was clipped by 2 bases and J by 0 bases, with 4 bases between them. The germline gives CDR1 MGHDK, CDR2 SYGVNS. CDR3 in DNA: TGTGCCAGCAGTGAACCCGCAACTAATGAAAAACTGTTTTTT. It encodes CASSEPATNEKLFF.

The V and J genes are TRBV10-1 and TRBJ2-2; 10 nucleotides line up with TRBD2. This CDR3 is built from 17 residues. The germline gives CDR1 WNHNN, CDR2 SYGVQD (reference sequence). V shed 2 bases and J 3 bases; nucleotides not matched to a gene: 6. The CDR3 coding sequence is TGCGCCAGCAGTGAGAAACTAGCGGGATTGGACACCGGGGAGCTGTTTTTT. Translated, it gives CASSEKLAGLDTGELFF.

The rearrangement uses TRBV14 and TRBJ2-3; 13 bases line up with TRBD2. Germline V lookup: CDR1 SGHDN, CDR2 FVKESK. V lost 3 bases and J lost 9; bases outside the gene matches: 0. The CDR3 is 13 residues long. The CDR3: CASSQGLAGTQYF. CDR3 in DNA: TGTGCCAGCAGCCAGGGACTAGCGGGGACGCAGTATTTT.

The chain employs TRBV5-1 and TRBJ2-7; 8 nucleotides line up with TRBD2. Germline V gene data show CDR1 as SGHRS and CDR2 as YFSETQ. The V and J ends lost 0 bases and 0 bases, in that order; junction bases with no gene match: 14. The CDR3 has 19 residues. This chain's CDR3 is CASSLEPMSGRWGSYEQYF. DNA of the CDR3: TGCGCCAGCAGCTTGGAGCCTATGAGCGGGAGATGGGGCTCCTACGAGCAGTACTTC.

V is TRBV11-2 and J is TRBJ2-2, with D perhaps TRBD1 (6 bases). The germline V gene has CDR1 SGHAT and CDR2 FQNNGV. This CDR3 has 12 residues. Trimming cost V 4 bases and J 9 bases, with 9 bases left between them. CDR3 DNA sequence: TGTGCCAGCAGCTACACAGGGCGGGAGCTGTTTTTT. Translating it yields CASSYTGRELFF.

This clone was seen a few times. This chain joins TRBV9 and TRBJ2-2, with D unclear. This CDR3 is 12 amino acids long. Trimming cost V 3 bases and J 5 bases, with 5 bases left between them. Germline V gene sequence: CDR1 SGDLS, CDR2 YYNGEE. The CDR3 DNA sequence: TGTGCCAGCAGCGCCAAAACCGGGGAGCTGTTTTTT. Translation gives CASSAKTGELFF.

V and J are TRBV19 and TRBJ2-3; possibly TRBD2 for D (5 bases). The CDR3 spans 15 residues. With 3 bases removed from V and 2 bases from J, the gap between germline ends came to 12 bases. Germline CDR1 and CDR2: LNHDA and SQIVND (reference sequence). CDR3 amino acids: CASSMTTNPTDTQYF. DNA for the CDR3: TGTGCCAGTAGTATGACGACTAATCCCACAGATACGCAGTATTTT.

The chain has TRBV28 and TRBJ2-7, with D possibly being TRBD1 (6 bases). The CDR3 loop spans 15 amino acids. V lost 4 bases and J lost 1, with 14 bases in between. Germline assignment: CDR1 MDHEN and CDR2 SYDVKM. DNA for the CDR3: TGTGCCAGCAGTTCCACCACCAGGGGATCCTACGAGCAGTACTTC. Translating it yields CASSSTTRGSYEQYF.

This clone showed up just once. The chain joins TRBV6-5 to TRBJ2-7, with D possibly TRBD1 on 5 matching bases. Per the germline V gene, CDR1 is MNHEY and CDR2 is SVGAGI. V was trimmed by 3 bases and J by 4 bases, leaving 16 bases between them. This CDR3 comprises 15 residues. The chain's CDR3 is CASSYGWQGRYEQYF. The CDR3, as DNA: TGTGCCAGCAGTTATGGGTGGCAGGGTAGATACGAGCAGTACTTC.

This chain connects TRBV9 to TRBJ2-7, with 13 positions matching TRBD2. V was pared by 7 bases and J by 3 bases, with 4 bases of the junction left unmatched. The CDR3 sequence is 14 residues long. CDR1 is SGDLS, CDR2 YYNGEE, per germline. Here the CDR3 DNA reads TGTGCCAGCTCTAGGACTAGCGGGGGCTACGAGCAGTACTTC. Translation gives CASSRTSGGYEQYF.

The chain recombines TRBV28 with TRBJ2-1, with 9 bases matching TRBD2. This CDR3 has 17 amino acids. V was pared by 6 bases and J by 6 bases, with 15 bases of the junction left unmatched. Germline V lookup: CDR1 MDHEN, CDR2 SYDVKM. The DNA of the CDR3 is TGTGCCAGCAGGAGCTTCGCCGGGCTAGCGGGGATCAATGAGCAGTTCTTC. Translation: CASRSFAGLAGINEQFF.

As DNA, the CDR3 is TGTGCCTGGAGTGTATACACAGGGTCATATCGCCAAGAGACCCAGTACTTC. This translates into CAWSVYTGSYRQETQYF. V is TRBV30 and J is TRBJ2-5; tentatively, D is TRBD1 (6 bases). V lost 0 bases and J lost 1, with 18 bases in between. The CDR3 length is 17 residues. CDR1 is GTSNPN, CDR2 SVGIG, per germline (reference sequence).

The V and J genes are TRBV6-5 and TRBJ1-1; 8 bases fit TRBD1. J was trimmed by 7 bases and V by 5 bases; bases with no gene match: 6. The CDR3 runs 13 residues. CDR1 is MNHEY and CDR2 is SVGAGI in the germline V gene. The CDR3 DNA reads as TGTGCCAGCAGTCCAGGGGGCGCGGGTGAAGCTTTCTTT. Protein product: CASSPGGAGEAFF.